This T cell receptor (beta chain) was sequenced for a study of T-cell memory formation after mild COVID-19. In TCRdb, the 5' RACE reads were re-called with MiXCR into one record per CDR3 protein. The profile shows 450,000 or so distinct CDR3 sequences, approximately 25% of them singletons. Germline loops: CDR1 SGHRS, CDR2 YFSETQ. The length of the CDR3 is 17 residues. J gave up 2 bases and V 2 bases, and 12 bases lay outside the gene matches. The sample holds a few counts of this clonotype. The source of this sequence is an adult woman who had mild COVID-19 (a few samples of this study predate the infection). Cell type and time point are not known. This rearrangement joins TRBV5-1 to TRBJ2-7; 8 nucleotides agree with TRBD1. Sequenced sample: PBMCs or a T cell subset sorted from them (not recorded which). The CDR3 protein is CASSFIGLQGGTYEQYF. In nucleotides, the CDR3 is TGCGCCAGCAGCTTCATAGGTTTACAGGGGGGTACCTACGAGCAGTACTTC.